Described below is a single TCR beta chain sequence and its context. What it binds is unknown. This record comes from a study of T cell responses to AZD1222 COVID-19 vaccine. Study-wide results and caveats: Baseline seropositives among AZD1222 recipients totaled only six or seven.

Trimming pared 5 bases from V and 5 bases from J, leaving 21 bases between. The CDR3 spans 17 residues. CDR1 and CDR2 (germline): SGHVS, FQNEAQ. Profiled with immunoSEQ multiplex PCR; TCRdb holds only in-frame clones, not every one. In the table there are some 150,000 clones, about nine tenths of which are singletons. V gene TRBV7-8 combines with J gene TRBJ1-4, with D possibly TRBD1 on 6 matching bases. The receptor comes from an adult in good health. This material consisted of peripheral blood, taken on day 0 of AZD1222 vaccination. The CDR3, as DNA: TGTGCCAGCAGCCCAACGGGGAGGGGGACGGCGAATGAAAAACTGTTTTTT. Protein sequence: CASSPTGRGTANEKLFF.